This T cell receptor beta chain was identified during a study of blood T cell repertoires in COVID-19. Turning to the study itself: COVID-19 samples from acute and convalescent phases originated in the United States, Italy and Spain. Sources were T cells, B-cell-depleted T cells, or PBMCs; the material itself was cDNA or gDNA.

The CDR3 runs 13 residues. Trimming removed 1 base at V and 6 bases at J, with 10 bases between. CDR1 and CDR2 (germline): SGHTA, FQGNSA. In the original processing: Amplifying reference gene primers gave estimates of nucleated cell counts. Here immunoSEQ multiplex PCR was the method, and the copy in TCRdb shows in-frame clones only, minus some. Clone size and the V and J calls come from that table; the DNA yielded D and trimming. The sample holds 80,000 or so clones, roughly 80% seen once. The chain carries TRBV7-2 and TRBJ2-7, with a weak D call TRBD2 (5 bases). This receptor was obtained from an older woman with acute or convalescent COVID-19. Sequenced sample: peripheral blood. In DNA, the CDR3 is TGTGCCAGCAGCTTAGGGACCCTAGCCGAGCAGTACTTC. As protein: CASSLGTLAEQYF.